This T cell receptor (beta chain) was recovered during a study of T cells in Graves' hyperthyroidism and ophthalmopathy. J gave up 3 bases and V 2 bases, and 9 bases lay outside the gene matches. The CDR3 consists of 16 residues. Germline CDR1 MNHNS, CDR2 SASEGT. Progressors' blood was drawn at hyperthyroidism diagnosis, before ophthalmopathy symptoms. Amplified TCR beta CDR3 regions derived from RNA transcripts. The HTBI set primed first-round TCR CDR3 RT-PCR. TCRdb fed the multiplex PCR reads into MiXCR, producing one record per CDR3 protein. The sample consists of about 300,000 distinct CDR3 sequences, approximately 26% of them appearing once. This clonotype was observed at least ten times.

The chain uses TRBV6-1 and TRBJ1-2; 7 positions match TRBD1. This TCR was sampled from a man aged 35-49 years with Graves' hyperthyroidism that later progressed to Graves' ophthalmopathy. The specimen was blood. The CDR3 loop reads CASSENPRTGYYGYTF. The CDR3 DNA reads TGTGCCAGCAGTGAAAACCCCCGGACAGGTTACTATGGCTACACCTTC.